The 31 T cell receptor beta chains reported below all come from one sample, sequenced in a study of cytomegalovirus exposure and HLA in healthy donors. This PCR relied on a set of 60 Vbeta primers and 13 Jbeta primers. Sequencing used immunoSEQ multiplex PCR; TCRdb keeps in-frame clones, though not all of them. The sample records over 150,000 clones, around 80% being singletons. Sequencing used PBMCs. All receptors derive from a girl between 5 and 17 years old in good health and CMV-seropositive.

This clone was seen just once. The genes are TRBV19 and TRBJ1-2; tentative D call: TRBD1 (5 bases). The ends were cut back, 3 bases at V and 4 bases at J, with 12 bases in the middle. This CDR3 contains 14 residues. CDR1 and CDR2 from the germline V gene are LNHDA and SQIVND (reference sequence). In DNA, the CDR3 is TGTGCCAGTAGTATTGGGGGGTCGGGCTATGGCTACACCTTC. It translates to CASSIGGSGYGYTF.

Details on this clone: At one boundary the junction diverges from the germline segment, which might be a read error. The V gene is TRBV7-9, the J gene TRBJ2-7; 11 positions match TRBD2. This CDR3 has 16 residues. Per the germline V gene, CDR1 is SEHNR and CDR2 is FQNEAQ (reference sequence). The CDR3 loop reads CSSSLLQLAGVGEQYF. The CDR3 DNA follows: TGTTCCAGCAGCTTACTCCAACTAGCGGGAGTAGGCGAGCAGTACTTC.

The genes are TRBV2 and TRBJ1-5; D unclear. V was clipped by 1 base and J by 6 bases, with 13 bases between them. Per germline, CDR1 SNHLY and CDR2 FYNNEI. This CDR3 region has 15 residues. As DNA, the CDR3 is TGTGCCAGCAGTGAAGACAATAAAGTCAGTCAGCCCCAGCATTTT. Translating gives CASSEDNKVSQPQHF. The full variable domain, completed using reference TRBV2 and TRBJ1-5, is EPEVTQTPSHQVTQMGQEVILRCVPISNHLYFYWYRQILGQKVEFLVSFYNNEISEKSEIFDDQFSVERPDGSNFTLKIRSTKLEDSAMYFCASSEDNKVSQPQHFGDGTRLSIL.

This chain links TRBV2 with TRBJ2-3, with D perhaps TRBD1 (6 bases). Germline V gene data show CDR1 as SNHLY and CDR2 as FYNNEI. The CDR3 runs 12 residues. With 5 bases removed from V and 6 bases from J, the gap between germline ends came to 9 bases. As DNA, the CDR3 is TGTGCCAGCAGTCGTACAGGGGATACGCAGTATTTT. Its translation: CASSRTGDTQYF.

V is TRBV28 and J is TRBJ2-2; the D gene is possibly TRBD2 (6 bases). CDR1 and CDR2 from the germline V gene are MDHEN and SYDVKM. With 7 bases removed from V and 3 bases from J, the gap between germline ends came to 9 bases. The CDR3 covers 13 residues. Written as DNA, the CDR3 is TGTGCCAGCATGCCGGGGGACACCGGGGAGCTGTTTTTT. The encoded protein is CASMPGDTGELFF.

The V and J genes are TRBV10-3 and TRBJ2-5; TRBD1 is a possible D gene (6 bases). Germline values: CDR1 ENHRY, CDR2 SYGVKD. Trimming stripped 2 bases from V and 4 bases from J, with 20 bases between. The CDR3 consists of 17 residues. CDR3 DNA: TGTGCCATCAGTGAGGGCCAGGGGCCCAGGTCCCCAGAGACCCAGTACTTC. Residues: CAISEGQGPRSPETQYF.

This sequence joins TRBV27 and TRBJ2-7, with no clear D. The CDR3 has 14 residues. V lost 0 bases and J 6 bases, leaving 12 bases between the germline ends. Germline values: CDR1 MNHEY, CDR2 SMNVEV (reference sequence). CDR3 DNA sequence: TGTGCCAGCAGTTTATCCCGTCAGGTATTCGAGCAGTACTTC. Translating gives CASSLSRQVFEQYF.

In this sample, this clone turned up once. The rearrangement joins TRBV7-2 to TRBJ2-3; 16 bases align to TRBD2. The germline V gene has CDR1 SGHTA and CDR2 FQGNSA. CDR3 length: 15 amino acids. V gave up 5 bases and J gave up 8 bases; unmatched junction bases: 4. The CDR3 DNA reads as TGTGCCAGCAGCCAGGGACTAGCGGGGGGGGGTACGCAGTATTTT. It specifies CASSQGLAGGGTQYF.

The chain links TRBV27 to TRBJ1-2; TRBD1 matches at 7 bases. V dropped 5 bases and J dropped 3; count of bases not matched to a gene: 6. This CDR3 comprises 14 residues. Germline assignment: CDR1 MNHEY and CDR2 SMNVEV (reference sequence). CDR3 protein: CASSPLDRDYGYTF. The DNA of the CDR3 is TGTGCCAGCAGTCCCCTCGACAGGGACTATGGCTACACCTTC.

The chain uses TRBV28 and TRBJ1-5; tentatively, D is TRBD1 (5 bases). CDR1 and CDR2 from the germline V gene are MDHEN and SYDVKM. V lost 5 bases and J lost 9, with 11 bases in between. CDR3 length: 12 amino acids. CDR3 in DNA: TGTGCCAGCAGTGCCCCAGGGTGGCCCCAGCATTTT. Translated: CASSAPGWPQHF.

The CDR3: CASSSPTIYEQYF. CDR3 nucleotide sequence: TGTGCCAGCAGTTCCCCGACTATATACGAGCAGTACTTC. This rearrangement joins TRBV28 to TRBJ2-7, with D possibly being TRBD2 (5 bases). The germline V gene has CDR1 MDHEN and CDR2 SYDVKM. V lost 4 bases, J lost 4 bases, and 11 bases lay in between. This CDR3 comprises 13 residues.

This sequence joins TRBV7-2 and TRBJ2-4; a weak D match, TRBD2 (7 bases). The CDR3 length is 15 residues. Germline V gene data show CDR1 as SGHTA and CDR2 as FQGNSA. The V end was cut by 3 bases, the J end by 4 bases, with 13 bases between. Here the CDR3 reads CASSFHREGKNIQYF. The CDR3 DNA reads TGTGCCAGCAGCTTCCACAGGGAGGGTAAAAACATTCAGTACTTC.

The chain is built from TRBV30 and TRBJ2-1; possibly TRBD1 for D (5 bases). CDR3 size: 15 residues. Per germline, CDR1 GTSNPN and CDR2 SVGIG (reference sequence). V shed 0 bases and J shed 0 bases, with 9 bases lying between them. The CDR3 DNA sequence: TGTGCCTGGAGTGTTGGAAGGGGCTCCTACAATGAGCAGTTCTTC. Encoded protein: CAWSVGRGSYNEQFF.

The chain couples TRBV7-9 to TRBJ2-5; TRBD1 is a possible D gene (5 bases). CDR1 and CDR2 (germline): SEHNR, FQNEAQ (reference sequence). Trimming removed 3 bases at V and 2 bases at J, with 7 bases between. The CDR3 has 13 amino acids. CDR3 DNA sequence: TGTGCCAGCAGCTTGGACACTCAAGAGACCCAGTACTTC. It is translated as CASSLDTQETQYF.

In this sample, this clone turned up a few times. The J gene is TRBJ1-2, the V gene TRBV27; D uncertain. Trimming stripped 5 bases from V and 2 bases from J, with 18 bases between. Germline-derived CDR1 and CDR2 are MNHEY and SMNVEV (reference sequence). The CDR3 sequence is 16 residues long. The CDR3 DNA follows: TGTGCCAGCAGTCCCGGACGGGGTCTCTCCAACTATGGCTACACCTTC. It is translated as CASSPGRGLSNYGYTF.

The rearrangement links TRBV27 to TRBJ2-3; TRBD2 aligns across 8 bases. V shed 6 bases and J 6 bases; nucleotides not matched to a gene: 11. This CDR3 region has 15 residues. Looked up from germline, CDR1 is MNHEY and CDR2 is SMNVEV (reference sequence). For the CDR3, the DNA is TGTGCCAGCAGCCCAAATGGCGGGGGGAGGGATACGCAGTATTTT. This gives the protein CASSPNGGGRDTQYF.

A remark on this clone: In the same sample, other DNA sequences code for this CDR3. The V call is TRBV28, the J call TRBJ1-2, with D possibly TRBD1 on 5 matching bases. Germline CDR1 and CDR2: MDHEN and SYDVKM. The CDR3 consists of 14 residues. V lost 6 bases and J lost 5, with 16 bases in between. CDR3 sequence (DNA): TGTGCCAGCAGGGCCGGTGGGGCAGGGTATGGCTACACCTTC. Encoded protein: CASRAGGAGYGYTF.

The CDR3 region is CSVRSSTPPYEQYF. CDR3 sequence (DNA): TGCAGCGTGAGGAGCTCTACACCGCCCTACGAGCAGTACTTC. The rearrangement joins TRBV29-1 to TRBJ2-7; no clear D. The germline CDR1 and CDR2 sequences are SQVTM and ANQGSEA. CDR3 length: 14 amino acids. V dropped 6 bases and J dropped 2 bases, with 17 bases sitting between them.

The chain is built from TRBV25-1 and TRBJ2-1; a weak D match, TRBD2 (5 bases). V was cut by 2 bases and J by 9 bases, with 20 bases left in between. Germline V gene sequence: CDR1 MGHDK, CDR2 SYGVNS. The CDR3 is 16 amino acids. This CDR3 reads CASSEAPRWPGGEQFF. In DNA, the CDR3 is TGTGCCAGCAGTGAAGCCCCCAGGTGGCCCGGAGGTGAGCAGTTCTTC.

This chain connects TRBV11-3 to TRBJ2-5; the D gene is possibly TRBD2 (7 bases). The CDR3 loop spans 14 amino acids. CDR1 is SGHNT, CDR2 YENEEA, per germline. V was pared by 5 bases and J by 2 bases, with 12 bases between. The CDR3 DNA reads as TGTGCCAGCAGCCGCGGGGGCTCTCAAGAGACCCAGTACTTC. It encodes CASSRGGSQETQYF.

The chain is built from TRBV2 and TRBJ2-2; 8 bases align to TRBD1. With 5 bases clipped from V and 7 bases from J, the junction kept 9 bases outside the gene matches. Germline V lookup: CDR1 SNHLY, CDR2 FYNNEI. This CDR3 spans 15 amino acids. CDR3 protein: CASSRAGGAFGELFF. The DNA of the CDR3 is TGTGCCAGCAGTCGGGCAGGGGGCGCGTTCGGGGAGCTGTTTTTT. Variable domain in full (rest from reference TRBV2 and TRBJ2-2): EPEVTQTPSHQVTQMGQEVILRCVPISNHLYFYWYRQILGQKVEFLVSFYNNEISEKSEIFDDQFSVERPDGSNFTLKIRSTKLEDSAMYFCASSRAGGAFGELFFGEGSRLTVL.

V usage is TRBV5-1 and J usage is TRBJ2-2; TRBD1 aligns across 10 bases. The germline CDR1 and CDR2 sequences are SGHRS and YFSETQ. V lost 1 base, J lost 5 bases, and 5 bases stayed unmatched. The CDR3 has 16 amino acids. CDR3 protein: CASSLFGQGVTGELFF. The CDR3, as DNA: TGCGCCAGCAGCTTGTTTGGACAGGGGGTAACCGGGGAGCTGTTTTTT.

The chain links TRBV15 to TRBJ1-5; D ambiguous. Germline CDR1 is LNHNV and CDR2 is YYDKDF (reference sequence). Trimming removed 2 bases at V and 0 bases at J, with 11 bases between. There are 16 residues in the CDR3. CDR3 residues: CATSRYRDYSNQPQHF. CDR3 in DNA: TGTGCCACCAGCAGATACAGAGACTATAGCAATCAGCCCCAGCATTTT.

V and J are TRBV7-9 and TRBJ1-1; unclear D gene. The V gene's germline CDR1 is SEHNR and CDR2 FQNEAQ (reference sequence). Trimming shortened V by 1 base and J by 5 bases, and 11 bases separated the two germline ends. The CDR3 is 14 amino acids. In DNA form, the CDR3 reads TGTGCCAGCAGCTTAGTCAGGAGGCGGACTGAAGCTTTCTTT. Its translation: CASSLVRRRTEAFF.

V usage is TRBV11-2 and J usage is TRBJ2-3, with a weak D call TRBD2 (5 bases). This CDR3 comprises 15 residues. V lost 5 bases and J lost 2, with 14 bases in between. Germline V gene lookup returns CDR1 SGHAT and CDR2 FQNNGV. The CDR3 sequence is CASSPWTSYTDTQYF. As DNA, the CDR3 is TGTGCCAGCAGCCCATGGACTTCTTACACAGATACGCAGTATTTT.

The chain is built from TRBV19 and TRBJ2-3; D is unclear. V gave up 3 bases and J gave up 3 bases, with 10 bases separating them. Per germline, CDR1 LNHDA and CDR2 SQIVND (reference sequence). The length of the CDR3 is 14 residues. CDR3 sequence: CASSMRGSTDTQYF. The CDR3 DNA reads as TGTGCCAGTAGTATGCGAGGTTCGACAGATACGCAGTATTTT.

V gene TRBV7-9 combines with J gene TRBJ1-2; possibly TRBD1 for D (5 bases). Looked up from germline, CDR1 is SEHNR and CDR2 is FQNEAQ (reference sequence). Trimming cost V 5 bases and J 7 bases, with 11 bases left between them. CDR3 length: 12 amino acids. The CDR3 loop reads CASSARGGGYTF. The CDR3 DNA follows: TGTGCCAGCAGCGCCCGGGGGGGTGGCTACACCTTC.

The chain recombines TRBV6-1 with TRBJ1-1; D is ambiguous. The V gene lost 3 bases and the J gene lost 4 bases, with 12 bases spanning the gap. Germline V gene lookup returns CDR1 MNHNS and CDR2 SASEGT. The CDR3 spans 14 residues. DNA of the CDR3: TGTGCCAGCAGTGATAGGAGGGTGGTCACTGAAGCTTTCTTT. Residues: CASSDRRVVTEAFF.

The chain is built from TRBV11-2 and TRBJ2-5; 7 nucleotides align to TRBD2. V shed 1 base, J shed 3 bases, and the junction held 8 bases outside the gene matches. The CDR3 loop spans 16 amino acids. CDR1 is SGHAT, CDR2 FQNNGV, per germline. CDR3 DNA: TGTGCCAGCAGCTTAGGTTTTGCGGGAGTTGAAGAGACCCAGTACTTC. It specifies CASSLGFAGVEETQYF.

V usage is TRBV5-6 and J usage is TRBJ2-1; 7 nucleotides agree with TRBD1. V lost 3 bases, J lost 3 bases, and 6 bases stayed unmatched. Germline CDR1 SGHDT, CDR2 YYEEEE. This CDR3 contains 15 residues. The CDR3 is CASSSHDRDYNEQFF. CDR3 DNA: TGTGCCAGCAGCTCGCACGACAGGGACTACAATGAGCAGTTCTTC.

The CDR3 loop reads CSVGVGGTEAFF. CDR3 in DNA: TGCAGCGTTGGAGTCGGGGGCACTGAAGCTTTCTTT. The chain has TRBV29-1 and TRBJ1-1; tentatively, D is TRBD1 (5 bases). The V gene lost 4 bases and the J gene lost 4 bases, with 10 bases spanning the gap. This CDR3 spans 12 amino acids. CDR1 is SQVTM, CDR2 ANQGSEA, per germline.